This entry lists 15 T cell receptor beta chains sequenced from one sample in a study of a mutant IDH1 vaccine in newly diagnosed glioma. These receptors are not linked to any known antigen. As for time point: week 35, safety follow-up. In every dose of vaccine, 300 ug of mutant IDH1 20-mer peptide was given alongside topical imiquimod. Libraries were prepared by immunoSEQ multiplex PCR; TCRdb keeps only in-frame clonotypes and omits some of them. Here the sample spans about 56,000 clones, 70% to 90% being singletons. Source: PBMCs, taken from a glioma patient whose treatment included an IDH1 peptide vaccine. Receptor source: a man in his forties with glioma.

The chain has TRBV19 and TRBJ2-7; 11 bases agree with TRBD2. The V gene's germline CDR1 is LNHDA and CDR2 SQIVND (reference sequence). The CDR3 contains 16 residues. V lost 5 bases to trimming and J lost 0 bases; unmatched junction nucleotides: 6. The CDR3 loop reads CASSFAGTSGSYEQYF. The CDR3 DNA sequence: TGTGCCAGTAGTTTTGCCGGGACTAGCGGCTCCTACGAGCAGTACTTC. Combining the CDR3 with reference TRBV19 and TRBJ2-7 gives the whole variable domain DGGITQSPKYLFRKEGQNVTLSCEQNLNHDAMYWYRQDPGQGLRLIYYSQIVNDFQKGDIAEGYSVSREKKESFPLTVTSAQKNPTAFYLCASSFAGTSGSYEQYFGPGTRLTVT.

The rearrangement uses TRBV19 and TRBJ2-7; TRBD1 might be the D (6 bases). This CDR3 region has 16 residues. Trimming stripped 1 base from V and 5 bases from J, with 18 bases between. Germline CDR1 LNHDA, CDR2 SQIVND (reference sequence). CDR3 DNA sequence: TGTGCCAGTAGTATAGTCCCCGACAGGATCCTAAACGAGCAGTACTTC. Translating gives CASSIVPDRILNEQYF.

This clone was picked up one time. CDR3 DNA sequence: TGTGCCAGCAGCCAACTAGCGAGAACAGATACGCAGTATTTT. Its protein product is CASSQLARTDTQYF. J is TRBJ2-3 and V is TRBV27, with 7 bases aligning to TRBD2. CDR1 is MNHEY and CDR2 is SMNVEV in the germline V gene (reference sequence). This CDR3 is built from 14 residues. With 6 bases clipped from V and 3 bases from J, the junction kept 6 bases outside the gene matches.

For the CDR3, the DNA is TGTGCCAGCACCACTCAATCAGGACAGTCCTCCCCGACTAAAGGCTACACCTTC. It is translated as CASTTQSGQSSPTKGYTF. V gene TRBV7-2 combines with J gene TRBJ1-2, with D perhaps matching TRBD1 (6 bases). Germline assignment: CDR1 SGHTA and CDR2 FQGNSA. This CDR3 has 18 residues. Trimming removed 7 bases from V and 8 bases from J, with 32 bases in between.

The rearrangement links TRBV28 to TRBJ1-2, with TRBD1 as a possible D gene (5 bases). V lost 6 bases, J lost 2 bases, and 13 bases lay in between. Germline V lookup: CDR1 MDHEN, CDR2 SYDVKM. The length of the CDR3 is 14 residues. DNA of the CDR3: TGTGCCAGCAGCCTGATGGGACGGAACTATGGCTACACCTTC. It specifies CASSLMGRNYGYTF.

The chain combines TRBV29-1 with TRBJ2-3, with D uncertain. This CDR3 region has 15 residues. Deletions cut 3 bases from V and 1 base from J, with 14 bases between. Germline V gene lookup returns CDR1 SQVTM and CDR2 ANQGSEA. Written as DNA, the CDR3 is TGCAGCGTTGACAAGGCAGGCCTGGGCACAGATACGCAGTATTTT. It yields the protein CSVDKAGLGTDTQYF.

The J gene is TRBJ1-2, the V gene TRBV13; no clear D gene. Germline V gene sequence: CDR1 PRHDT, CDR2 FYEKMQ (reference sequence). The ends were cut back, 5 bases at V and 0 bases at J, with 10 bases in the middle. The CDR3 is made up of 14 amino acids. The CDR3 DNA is TGTGCCAGCAGCCCGAGGACGGCTAACTATGGCTACACCTTC. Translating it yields CASSPRTANYGYTF.

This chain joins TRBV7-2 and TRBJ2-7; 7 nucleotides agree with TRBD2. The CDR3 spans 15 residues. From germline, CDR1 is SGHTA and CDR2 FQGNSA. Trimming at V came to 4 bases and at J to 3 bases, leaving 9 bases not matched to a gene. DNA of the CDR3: TGTGCCAGCAGCTCCTCGAGCGGGATTATCTACGAGCAGTACTTC. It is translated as CASSSSSGIIYEQYF. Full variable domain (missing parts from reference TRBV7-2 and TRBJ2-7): GAGVSQSPSNKVTEKGKDVELRCDPISGHTALYWYRQSLGQGLEFLIYFQGNSAPDKSGLPSDRFSAERTGGSVSTLTIQRTQQEDSAVYLCASSSSSGIIYEQYFGPGTRLTVT.

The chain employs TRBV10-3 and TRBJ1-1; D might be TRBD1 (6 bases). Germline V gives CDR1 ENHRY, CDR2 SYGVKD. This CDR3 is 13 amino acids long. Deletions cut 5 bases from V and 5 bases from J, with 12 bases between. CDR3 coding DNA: TGTGCCATCAGTCCAACAGGGAAAACTGAAGCTTTCTTT. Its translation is CAISPTGKTEAFF.

DNA of the CDR3: TGTGCCAGCAGCGTAAAGTCAGAGGGGAGCACTGAAGCTTTCTTT. This encodes CASSVKSEGSTEAFF. This chain connects TRBV9 to TRBJ1-1, with D tentatively TRBD1 (5 bases). Germline V lookup: CDR1 SGDLS, CDR2 YYNGEE. CDR3 length equals 15 residues. The ends were cut back, 1 base at V and 4 bases at J, with 14 bases in the middle.

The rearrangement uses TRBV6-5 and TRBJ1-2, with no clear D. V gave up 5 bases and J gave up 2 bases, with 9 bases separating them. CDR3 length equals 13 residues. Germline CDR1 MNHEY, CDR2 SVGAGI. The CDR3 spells CASSPDPNYGYTF. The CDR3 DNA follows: TGTGCCAGCAGTCCCGACCCCAACTATGGCTACACCTTC.

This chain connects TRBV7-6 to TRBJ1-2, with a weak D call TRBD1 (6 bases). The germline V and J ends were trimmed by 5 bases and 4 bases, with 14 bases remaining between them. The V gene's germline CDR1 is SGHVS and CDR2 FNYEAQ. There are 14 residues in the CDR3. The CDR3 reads CASSPGGLGYGYTF. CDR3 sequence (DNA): TGTGCCAGCAGCCCGGGGGGGCTCGGCTATGGCTACACCTTC.

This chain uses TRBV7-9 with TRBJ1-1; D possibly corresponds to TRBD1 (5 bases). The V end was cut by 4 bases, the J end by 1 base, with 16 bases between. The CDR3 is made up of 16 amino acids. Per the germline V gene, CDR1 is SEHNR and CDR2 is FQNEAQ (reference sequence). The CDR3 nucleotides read TGTGCCAGCAGCTCAGGAACCGCGGGACCGAACACTGAAGCTTTCTTT. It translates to CASSSGTAGPNTEAFF.

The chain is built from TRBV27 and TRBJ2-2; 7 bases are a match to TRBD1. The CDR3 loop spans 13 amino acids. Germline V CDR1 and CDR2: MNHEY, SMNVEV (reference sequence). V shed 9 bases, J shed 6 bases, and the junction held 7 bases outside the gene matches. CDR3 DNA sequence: TGTGCCAGTGGACAGGTTGGGTCCGGGGAGCTGTTTTTT. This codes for CASGQVGSGELFF.

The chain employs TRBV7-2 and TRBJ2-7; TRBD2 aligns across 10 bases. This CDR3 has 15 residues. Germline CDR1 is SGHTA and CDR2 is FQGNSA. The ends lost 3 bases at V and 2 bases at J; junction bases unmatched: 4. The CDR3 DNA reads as TGTGCCAGCAGCTTCGCCGGGACTAGCGCCTACGAGCAGTACTTC. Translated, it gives CASSFAGTSAYEQYF.